The 2 T cell receptor beta chains below all came from one sample that was sequenced in a study of PD-L1 blockade in urothelial cancer. The time point is: pretreatment peripheral blood. TCRdb keeps only in-frame clones here, not all; method: immunoSEQ multiplex PCR. Of around 100,000 clones listed, around 86% are singletons. The specimen comprised PBMCs, sampled around atezolizumab (anti-PD-L1) treatment. Receptor source: a man aged 60 to 75 with urothelial cancer.

The chain uses TRBV5-6 and TRBJ1-1, with D perhaps matching TRBD1 (5 bases). The CDR3 loop spans 17 amino acids. Between the trimmed V and J ends, which lost 0 bases and 0 bases, there was a span of 15 bases. Germline V lookup: CDR1 SGHDT, CDR2 YYEEEE. The CDR3 loop reads CASSLGTNTRMNTEAFF. The CDR3 bases are TGTGCCAGCAGCTTGGGGACAAATACCCGCATGAACACTGAAGCTTTCTTT.

The J gene is TRBJ2-3, the V gene TRBV4-2; 7 nucleotides align to TRBD2. J gave up 6 bases and V 2 bases, and 5 bases lay outside the gene matches. Looked up from germline, CDR1 is LGHNA and CDR2 is YNFKEQ. This CDR3 is 14 amino acids long. The CDR3 spells CASSQNELADTQYF. DNA for the CDR3: TGTGCCAGCAGCCAAAACGAACTAGCGGATACGCAGTATTTT.